This TCR beta chain was captured in a study of blood T cell repertoires in COVID-19. Here immunoSEQ multiplex PCR was the method, and the copy in TCRdb shows in-frame clones only, minus some. In the table there are 270,000 or so clones, about 88% of which are singletons. With 8 bases removed from V and 11 bases from J, the gap between germline ends came to 6 bases. The CDR3 consists of 8 residues. Germline-derived CDR1 and CDR2 are MDHEN and SYDVKM. The receptor was derived from a woman in her forties or fifties who had been exposed to COVID-19. The rearrangement uses TRBV28 and TRBJ1-1, with a weak D call TRBD1 (5 bases). The sequenced material came from PBMCs or T cells enriched from blood (not recorded which). This chain's CDR3 is CASGGAFF. The CDR3 DNA reads as TGTGCCAGCGGGGGGGCTTTCTTT.